The 9 T cell receptor beta chains below all came from one sample that was sequenced in a study of beta chain features in type 1 diabetes. The sequenced template was cDNA made from the entire isolated RNA. Only in-frame clones appear in the TCRdb table, and some are missing; sequencing was by immunoSEQ multiplex PCR. Altogether 250,000 to 350,000 clones are present, around 13% being singletons, with the ten largest covering about 6.7%. Sequencing input: central memory CD4+ T cells from blood. Every receptor here comes from a man aged 30 to 45 in good health.

The J gene is TRBJ2-3, the V gene TRBV7-9, with a possible D match to TRBD1 (5 bases). V dropped 5 bases and J dropped 3 bases, with 15 bases sitting between them. Germline V CDR1 and CDR2: SEHNR, FQNEAQ (reference sequence). The CDR3 has 15 amino acids. CDR3 nucleotide sequence: TGTGCCAGCAGCCGGATTTTAGGGGCGACAGATACGCAGTATTTT. Its protein is CASSRILGATDTQYF. Variable domain in full (rest from reference TRBV7-9 and TRBJ2-3): DTGVSQNPRHKITKRGQNVTFRCDPISEHNRLYWYRQTLGQGPEFLTYFQNEAQLEKSRLLSDRFSAERPKGSFSTLEIQRTEQGDSAMYLCASSRILGATDTQYFGPGTRLTVL.

This clone was seen more than once but under ten times. The J gene is TRBJ2-3, the V gene TRBV11-2; D gene uncertain. V gave up 3 bases and J gave up 2 bases, with 12 bases separating them. CDR1 is SGHAT and CDR2 is FQNNGV in the germline V gene. The CDR3 is 15 residues long. This CDR3 is CASSFIGIFTDTQYF. CDR3 DNA sequence: TGTGCCAGCAGCTTTATTGGGATATTCACAGATACGCAGTATTTT.

The chain uses TRBV11-3 and TRBJ2-3; 12 bases map to TRBD2. Germline CDR1 and CDR2: SGHNT and YENEEA. V dropped 5 bases and J dropped 4; count of bases not matched to a gene: 10. The CDR3 runs to 17 residues. CDR3 in amino acids: CASSPRLAGEGADTQYF. The CDR3 DNA reads as TGTGCCAGCAGCCCCCGACTAGCGGGAGAAGGCGCAGATACGCAGTATTTT.

The table lists this clone with a few counts. In DNA form, the CDR3 reads TGCGCCAGCAGCCCGGGATCCCAAGTAGGTTATTTT. This encodes CASSPGSQVGYF. The rearrangement joins TRBV5-1 to TRBJ2-3; D is perhaps TRBD2 (5 bases). Germline loops: CDR1 SGHRS, CDR2 YFSETQ. Trimming shortened V by 4 bases and J by 15 bases, and 18 bases separated the two germline ends. The CDR3 is 12 residues long.

This clone came up once. The chain is built from TRBV6-6 and TRBJ1-2, with 10 bases lining up with TRBD1. J gave up 8 bases and V 2 bases, and 8 bases lay outside the gene matches. Germline-derived CDR1 and CDR2 are MNHNY and SVGAGI (reference sequence). The CDR3 contains 15 residues. The CDR3 here is CASSYAPDRGSGYTF. The CDR3 nucleotides are TGTGCCAGCAGTTACGCCCCGGACAGGGGGTCCGGCTACACCTTC.

This clone was found a few times. The rearrangement links TRBV4-1 to TRBJ1-5, with TRBD1 matching 7 bases. Trimming cost V 2 bases and J 6 bases; bases outside gene matches: 10. CDR1 and CDR2 (germline): MGHRA, YSYEKL. The CDR3 spans 16 residues. CDR3 bases: TGCGCCAGCAGCCAAAGATATGACAGGGCTGCTCAGCCCCAGCATTTT. Translated: CASSQRYDRAAQPQHF.

This clone was detected a few times. The J gene is TRBJ2-2, the V gene TRBV4-2; 13 bases agree with TRBD2. Trimming cost V 1 base and J 8 bases; bases outside gene matches: 10. The CDR3 is 18 amino acids. From germline, CDR1 is LGHNA and CDR2 YNFKEQ. CDR3 sequence reads: CASSQAPGLAGPGGELFF. The DNA of the CDR3 is TGTGCCAGCAGCCAAGCCCCGGGACTAGCGGGACCGGGTGGGGAGCTGTTTTTT.

This clone has more than one count but fewer than ten. The gene calls are TRBV27 and TRBJ1-6; tentative D call: TRBD1 (6 bases). Germline V gene sequence: CDR1 MNHEY, CDR2 SMNVEV (reference sequence). The CDR3 is 14 residues long. The V end lost 5 bases, the J end lost 10 bases, and 15 bases lay between the germline ends. CDR3 sequence reads: CASSQYRVQSPLHF. In DNA form, the CDR3 reads TGTGCCAGCAGTCAGTACAGGGTTCAATCACCCCTCCACTTT.

The V call is TRBV7-7, the J call TRBJ2-1; 10 nucleotides align to TRBD2. Germline-derived CDR1 and CDR2 are SSHAT and FNYEAQ (reference sequence). J lost 8 bases, V lost 8 bases, and 9 bases had no gene match. There are 14 residues in the CDR3. DNA of the CDR3: TGTGCCAGCGGCAATAGCGGGAGGATCCATGAGCAGTTCTTC. It yields the protein CASGNSGRIHEQFF.